Sequencing of this T cell receptor beta chain was carried out in a study of spatial heterogeneity in lung cancer. Across the study: In the raw reads, each unique TCR and UMI combination was present more than ten times on average.

Trimming took 6 bases from V and 3 from J, leaving 12 bases between them. The CDR3 is made up of 13 amino acids. Germline V gene sequence: CDR1 MNHEY, CDR2 SVGAGI. TCRdb itself ran the 5' RACE reads through MiXCR, one entry per CDR3 protein. The table records tens of thousands of distinct CDR3 sequences, around 5.2% of them present only once. As to time point: sample taken at primary tumor resection. Without sorting, whole RNA was sequenced from tumor, nontumor lung or frozen PBMC. This clonotype was recorded many times. The receptor comes from a male donor with early-stage non-small cell lung cancer. The sequencing used PBMCs, collected at surgery. The V call is TRBV6-5, the J call TRBJ2-7, with D tentatively TRBD1 or TRBD2 (7 bases each). This CDR3 is CASRAGQIYEQYF. CDR3 coding DNA: TGTGCCAGCAGAGCGGGACAGATCTACGAGCAGTACTTC.